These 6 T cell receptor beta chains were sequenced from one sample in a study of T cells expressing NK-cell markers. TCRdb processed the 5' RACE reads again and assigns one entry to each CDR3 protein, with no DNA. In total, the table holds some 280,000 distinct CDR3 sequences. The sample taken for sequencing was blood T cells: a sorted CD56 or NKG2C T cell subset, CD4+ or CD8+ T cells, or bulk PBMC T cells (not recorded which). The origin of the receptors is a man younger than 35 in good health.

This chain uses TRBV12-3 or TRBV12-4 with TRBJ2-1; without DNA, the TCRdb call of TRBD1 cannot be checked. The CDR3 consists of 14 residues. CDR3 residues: CASSFRTGKNEQFF.

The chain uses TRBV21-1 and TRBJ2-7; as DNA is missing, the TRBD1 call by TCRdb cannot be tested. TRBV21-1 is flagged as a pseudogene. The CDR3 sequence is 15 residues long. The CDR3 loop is CASSRTGTGGVEQYF.

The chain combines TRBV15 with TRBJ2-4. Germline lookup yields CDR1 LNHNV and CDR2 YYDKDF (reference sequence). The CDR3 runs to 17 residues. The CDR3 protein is CATSRDLVVGSKNIQYF.

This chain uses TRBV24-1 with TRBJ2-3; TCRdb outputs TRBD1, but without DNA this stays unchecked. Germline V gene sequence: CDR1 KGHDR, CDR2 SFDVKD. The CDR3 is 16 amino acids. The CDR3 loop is CATSDYPGQVPDTQYF.

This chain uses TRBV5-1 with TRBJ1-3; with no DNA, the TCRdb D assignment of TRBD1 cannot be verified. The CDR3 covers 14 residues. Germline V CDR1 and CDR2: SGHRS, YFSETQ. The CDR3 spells CASSTGGRGNTIYF.

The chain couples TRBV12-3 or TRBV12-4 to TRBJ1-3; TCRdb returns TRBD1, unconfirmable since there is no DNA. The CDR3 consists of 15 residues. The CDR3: CASSPYQGVGNTIYF.